The T cell receptor beta chain described here comes from a study of blood T cell repertoires in COVID-19 (TCRdb year 2020). Regarding the research as a whole: Samples from collaborators originated in the United States, Italy and Spain and spanned both the acute and convalescent phases of COVID-19. The prospective study material was composed of cDNA or gDNA derived from T cells, B-cell-depleted T cells, or PBMCs. The dataset comprised deeply sampled blood TCRbeta repertoires from subjects exposed to, actively infected with, or recovered from COVID-19. The repertoires were released in a freely available public database meant as a resource for research on the immune response to SARS-CoV-2. Samples came from the ongoing ImmuneRACE study (first 160 participants) plus 1,254 subjects from 6 global collaborators. Nearly every sample came with metadata listing a de-identified subject ID, COVID-19 status, age in years and sex. Where available, HLA class I and class II types were obtained from metadata supplied by the sample provider rather than from assay-based typing.

After removal of 5 bases from V and 5 bases from J, the junction retains 12 bases not matched to a gene. CDR1 and CDR2 are drawn from the germline V gene (reference sequence): SEHNR, FQNEAQ. Measured from the cysteine to the phenylalanine, the CDR3 is 16 residues long. Of all the DNA, just the CDR3 is kept, 48 bases in frame from base 1. Another Seattle source contributed samples from volunteer blood donors who had recovered from COVID-19. The collaborating institutions used their own protocols to collect whole blood in K2EDTA tubes. For TCRbeta analysis, collaborator samples were shipped as frozen whole blood, as isolated PBMCs, or as DNA extracted from either sample type. TCRbeta CDR3 regions were amplified from genomic DNA by means of the immunoSEQ Assay, a bias-controlled multiplex PCR. On the study's bioinformatics: The number of nucleated cells in each sample was estimated by amplification of reference gene primers within the assay. To quantify the absolute abundance of each unique TCRbeta CDR3 rearrangement, sequence reads were collapsed and filtered. For each sample, productive Simpson clonality was calculated as the square root of Simpson's diversity index across productive rearrangements. TCRdb obtained this table from immuneACCESS and retained in-frame rearrangements with V and J assigned. These tables miss some clones; where compared with another copy, unresolved V genes account for less than half of the shortfall, and the remainder is unexplained. V, J and clone size were drawn from that table, and D and trimming were deduced from the DNA. The sample data list hundreds of thousands of clones, and approximately 83% of these were observed just once. The ten largest clonotypes hold approximately 2% of the sample.

As to this clone: The target of this receptor is not known. Base qualities were left out, and no much larger clone turns up one base away.

What the research found in general, with its limitations: How much clinical and demographic metadata was included differed by source and by participant, and the metadata was provided uncurated.

Recombination linked TRBV7-9 to TRBJ2-5, with 9 bases in between that match TRBD2. The source of this sequence is a woman aged 25 to 39 who had recovered from COVID-19. Sequencing was performed on peripheral blood. Here is the DNA: TGTGCCAGCAGCCCCGTCGTGGCGGGGGGGCTTGAGACCCAGTACTTC. Its protein reads: CASSPVVAGGLETQYF.